This paragraph reports one TCR beta chain. All CD4+ cells other than CD45RA+CCR7+CD95- naive cells were sorted as memory, over 95% pure. The method was immunoSEQ multiplex PCR; TCRdb's version includes in-frame clones alone and lacks a portion of them. The sample holds 25,000 to 35,000 clones, 65% to 85% seen once. The CDR3 consists of 15 residues. Germline CDR1 LNHDA, CDR2 SQIVND (reference sequence). Trimming stripped 6 bases from V and 2 bases from J, with 14 bases between. The data belong to a study of human CD4 T cells and Enterobacteriaceae. The gene calls are TRBV19 and TRBJ1-5, with D tentatively TRBD1 (5 bases). The TCR comes from a human donor in good health. The sample taken for sequencing was memory CD4+ T cells from blood. The CDR3 loop is CASSRTAGGNQPQHF. As DNA, the CDR3 is TGTGCCAGTAGCAGGACCGCGGGGGGCAATCAGCCCCAGCATTTT.